This T cell receptor (beta chain) was identified during a study of patients with pleural tuberculosis. This clonotype is labeled medium-sized. CDR1 and CDR2 from the germline V gene are SGHAT and FQDESV (reference sequence). This CDR3 spans 15 amino acids. With 3 bases removed from V and 0 bases from J, the gap between germline ends came to 8 bases. TCRdb redid the calling of the reads with MiXCR, one entry per CDR3 protein. The sample records 40,000 to 55,000 distinct CDR3 sequences, less than 8% being singletons. The chain carries TRBV11-1 and TRBJ1-4; D ambiguous. The clonotype comes from a human donor with pleural tuberculosis. The CDR3 nucleotides read TGTGCCAGCAGCTTTCCAAGTACAACTAATGAAAAACTGTTTTTT. It yields the protein CASSFPSTTNEKLFF.